This T cell receptor (beta chain) was identified during a study of cytomegalovirus exposure and HLA in healthy donors. With respect to this clone: Its cognate antigen is unknown.

Study-level results: Common viral pathogens (according to a later analysis) appeared linked to several of the most significant clusters. Later work found that TCR association rates differed between HLA loci; DRB1 had the most and HLA-C the fewest.

Trimming removed 5 bases from V and 3 bases from J, with 10 bases in between. The germline CDR1 and CDR2 sequences are MRHNA and SNTAGT. The CDR3 has 13 residues. Vbeta (60) and Jbeta (13) primers were used in the PCR. Profiled with immunoSEQ multiplex PCR; TCRdb holds only in-frame clones, not every one. The data contain approximately 110,000 clones, around 70% of them singletons. The J gene is TRBJ1-1, the V gene TRBV6-4; possible D gene TRBD1, 5 bases. This receptor was obtained from a woman in her 40s in good health and CMV-seropositive. Input material: PBMCs. Written as DNA, the CDR3 is TGTGCCAGCAGTATCAGGGTTGACACTGAAGCTTTCTTT. This translates into CASSIRVDTEAFF.